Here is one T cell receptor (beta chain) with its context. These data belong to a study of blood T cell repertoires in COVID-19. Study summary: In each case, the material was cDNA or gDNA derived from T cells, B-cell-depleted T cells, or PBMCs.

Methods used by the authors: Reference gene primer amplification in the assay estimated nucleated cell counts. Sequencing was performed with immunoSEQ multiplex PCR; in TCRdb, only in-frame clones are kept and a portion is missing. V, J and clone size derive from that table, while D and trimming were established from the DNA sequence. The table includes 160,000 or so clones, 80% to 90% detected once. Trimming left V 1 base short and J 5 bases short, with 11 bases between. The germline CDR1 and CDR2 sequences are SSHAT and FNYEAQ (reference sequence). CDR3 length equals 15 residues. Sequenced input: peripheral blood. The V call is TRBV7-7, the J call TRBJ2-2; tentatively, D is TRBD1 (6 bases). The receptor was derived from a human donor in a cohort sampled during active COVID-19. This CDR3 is CASSLEGGVTGELFF. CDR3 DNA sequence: TGTGCCAGCAGCTTAGAAGGGGGTGTGACCGGGGAGCTGTTTTTT.